This note documents a single T cell receptor (beta chain) sequence. The antigen is unknown. Relative to the germline gene, one junction end is altered; a read error may explain this. The sample originates from a study of tumor-infiltrating lymphocytes in primary liver carcinoma. Study details: The neoplasms were of stage T1-T3 N0M0, with dimensions of roughly 4.2 to 10 cm across. Points from the study as a whole: Pairs of tumor regions overlapped more than tumor-adjacent and tumor-blood pairs did.

The CDR3 is 16 residues long. Germline CDR1 and CDR2: MDHEN and SYDVKM. Extraction of RNA together with DNA used about 17-30 mg of unsorted bulk tissue. Sampling of every tumor involved five separate regions. These included the tumor centre. Total RNA amounting to 500 ng was the source from which TCR beta cDNA was made with a constant-region primer. Sequencing libraries for TCR beta derived from three nested multiplex PCR rounds that used slightly modified ARM-PCR. Use of TRBV1-TRBV30 forward primers with a C-beta reverse primer characterized the first two PCR rounds, which lasted around 11 cycles each. TCRdb ran MiXCR on the multiplex PCR reads and lists one entry per CDR3 protein. This table has about 210,000 distinct CDR3 sequences, 85% appearing once.

This chain links TRBV28 with TRBJ2-3; D is possibly TRBD1 (5 bases). This TCR was recovered from a man in his forties with primary liver carcinoma and hepatitis B virus infection. Sequencing used tumor tissue from primary liver carcinoma. Written as DNA, the CDR3 is TGTGCCAACAGTTTTGGGGCCATAGGGCGCGCAGATACGCAGTATTTT. Amino acid sequence: CANSFGAIGRADTQYF.